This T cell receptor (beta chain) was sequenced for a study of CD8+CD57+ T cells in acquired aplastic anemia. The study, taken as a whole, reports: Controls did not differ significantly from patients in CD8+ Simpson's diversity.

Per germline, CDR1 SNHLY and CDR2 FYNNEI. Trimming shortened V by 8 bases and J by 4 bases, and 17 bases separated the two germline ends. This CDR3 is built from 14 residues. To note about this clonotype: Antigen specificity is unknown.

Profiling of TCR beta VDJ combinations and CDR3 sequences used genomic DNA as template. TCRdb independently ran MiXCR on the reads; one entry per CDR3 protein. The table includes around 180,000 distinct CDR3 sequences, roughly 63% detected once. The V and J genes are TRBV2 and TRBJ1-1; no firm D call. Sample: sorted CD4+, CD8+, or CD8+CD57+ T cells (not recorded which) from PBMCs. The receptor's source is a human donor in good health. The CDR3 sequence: CASGPGTRFTEAFF. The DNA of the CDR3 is TGTGCCAGCGGCCCCGGTACGAGGTTCACTGAAGCTTTCTTT.